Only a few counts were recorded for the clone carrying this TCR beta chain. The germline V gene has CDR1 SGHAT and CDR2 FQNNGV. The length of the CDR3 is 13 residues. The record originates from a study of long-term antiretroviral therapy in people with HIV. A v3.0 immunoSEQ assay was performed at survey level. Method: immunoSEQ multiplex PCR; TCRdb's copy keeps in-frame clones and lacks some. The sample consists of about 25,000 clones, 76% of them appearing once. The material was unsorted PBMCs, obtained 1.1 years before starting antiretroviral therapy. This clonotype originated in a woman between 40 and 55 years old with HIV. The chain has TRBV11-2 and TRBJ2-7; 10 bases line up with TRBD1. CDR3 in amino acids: CASSARTGGYGYV. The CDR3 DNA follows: TGTGCCAGCAGCGCTAGGACAGGGGGTTATGGCTATGTC.